Shown below are 23 T cell receptor beta chains from a single sample sequenced in a study of OX40 agonist ivuxolimab in advanced cancers. Libraries were prepared by immunoSEQ multiplex PCR; TCRdb keeps only in-frame clonotypes and omits some of them. The table includes tens of thousands of clones, about four fifths detected once. The sequences come from CD4+ or CD8+ T cells sorted from blood, collected in a trial of the OX40 agonist ivuxolimab. All receptors derive from an adult with an advanced solid tumor such as melanoma, head and neck, liver or kidney cancer.

The V call is TRBV18, the J call TRBJ1-1, with no clear D. This CDR3 is built from 14 residues. V shed 3 bases and J shed 0 bases, with 8 bases lying between them. CDR1 is KGHSH, CDR2 LQKENI, per germline. The CDR3 coding sequence is TGTGCCAGCTCACCTAGTCGGGTGAACACTGAAGCTTTCTTT. It encodes CASSPSRVNTEAFF.

The chain has TRBV7-9 and TRBJ2-3; possible D gene TRBD2, 6 bases. Germline lookup yields CDR1 SEHNR and CDR2 FQNEAQ (reference sequence). Deletions cut 7 bases from V and 4 bases from J, with 18 bases between. The CDR3 contains 15 residues. CDR3 coding DNA: TGTGCCAGCACCCAGGACTTGTCGGGGGCAGATACGCAGTATTTT. Translated, it gives CASTQDLSGADTQYF. The variable domain in full, with the rest retrieved from reference TRBV7-9 and TRBJ2-3, is DTGVSQNPRHKITKRGQNVTFRCDPISEHNRLYWYRQTLGQGPEFLTYFQNEAQLEKSRLLSDRFSAERPKGSFSTLEIQRTEQGDSAMYLCASTQDLSGADTQYFGPGTRLTVL.

The gene calls are TRBV6-6 and TRBJ2-7; TRBD1 matches at 11 bases. J lost 2 bases, V lost 7 bases, and 4 bases had no gene match. The CDR3 contains 14 residues. From germline, CDR1 is MNHNY and CDR2 SVGAGI (reference sequence). CDR3 region: CASKWGQGAYEQYF. The CDR3 DNA is TGTGCCAGCAAGTGGGGACAGGGGGCCTACGAGCAGTACTTC.

This chain links TRBV6-5 with TRBJ2-7; 8 bases match TRBD2. Germline V gene sequence: CDR1 MNHEY, CDR2 SVGAGI. The junction had 6 bases not matched to a gene; V was cut back by 2 bases and J by 6 bases. The CDR3 extends over 14 amino acids. In DNA, the CDR3 is TGTGCCAGCAGTTACACGGGACTAGAGAGCGAGCAGTACTTC. This codes for CASSYTGLESEQYF.

The rearrangement joins TRBV4-3 to TRBJ2-1; D is unresolved. Trimming shortened V by 3 bases and J by 8 bases, and 5 bases separated the two germline ends. CDR1 is LGHNA, CDR2 YSLEER, per germline. CDR3 length equals 11 residues. This CDR3 is CASSHRDEQFF. In DNA, the CDR3 is TGCGCCAGCAGCCACCGAGATGAGCAGTTCTTC.

The chain joins TRBV7-8 to TRBJ2-1; TRBD2 aligns across 7 bases. Trimming removed 5 bases from V and 6 bases from J; junction bases left unmatched: 13. The CDR3 is made up of 16 amino acids. Germline CDR1 is SGHVS and CDR2 is FQNEAQ. The CDR3 DNA sequence: TGTGCCAGCAGCCCCTCTGCCGGGACTAACGGCAATGAGCAGTTCTTC. This gives the protein CASSPSAGTNGNEQFF.

The J gene is TRBJ2-7, the V gene TRBV7-2; perhaps TRBD2 as D (6 bases). Germline V gives CDR1 SGHTA, CDR2 FQGNSA. V shed 7 bases and J shed 2 bases, with 15 bases lying between them. The CDR3 covers 14 residues. This CDR3 reads CASTTGTGAYEQYF. In DNA, the CDR3 is TGTGCCAGCACTACTGGGACGGGAGCCTACGAGCAGTACTTC.

Of note for this clone: The germline gene is not matched at one end of the junction; a read error may be the cause. The chain recombines TRBV5-5 with TRBJ2-7; 8 nucleotides line up with TRBD1. The length of the CDR3 is 16 residues. In germline, CDR1 is SGHKS, CDR2 YYEKEE (reference sequence). In DNA, the CDR3 is TGCGCCAGCAGCCAAGATCCTGGACAGGGTTCCTACGAGCAGTACTTC. It is translated as CASSQDPGQGSYEQYF.

The genes are TRBV5-4 and TRBJ2-3, with 8 nucleotides matching TRBD1. V lost 4 bases and J lost 1; bases outside the gene matches: 5. This CDR3 spans 15 amino acids. Germline CDR1 SGHNT, CDR2 YYREEE (reference sequence). CDR3 nucleotide sequence: TGTGCCAGCAGCCTACCGGGACAGGGCACAGATACGCAGTATTTT. It yields the protein CASSLPGQGTDTQYF.

As concerns this clone: Other DNA sequences of this sample code for an identical CDR3. The chain has TRBV5-1 and TRBJ2-7; D is unclear. This CDR3 has 13 amino acids. Looked up from germline, CDR1 is SGHRS and CDR2 is YFSETQ. The V and J ends lost 0 bases and 3 bases respectively, with 7 bases between them. This CDR3 is CASSLGVSYEQYF. The DNA for the CDR3 is TGCGCCAGCAGCTTGGGGGTAAGCTACGAGCAGTACTTC.

The rearrangement joins TRBV7-9 to TRBJ2-1; the D gene could be TRBD1 or TRBD2 (6 bases each). V was clipped by 6 bases and J by 5 bases, with 14 bases between them. The CDR3 is made up of 14 amino acids. Germline V lookup: CDR1 SEHNR, CDR2 FQNEAQ (reference sequence). In DNA, the CDR3 is TGTGCCAGCAGTTCTACGGGGGCGGACAATGAGCAGTTCTTC. This sequence encodes CASSSTGADNEQFF. Drawing the rest from reference TRBV7-9 and TRBJ2-1, the complete variable domain is DTGVSQNPRHKITKRGQNVTFRCDPISEHNRLYWYRQTLGQGPEFLTYFQNEAQLEKSRLLSDRFSAERPKGSFSTLEIQRTEQGDSAMYLCASSSTGADNEQFFGPGTRLTVL.

This clone was seen more than once but under ten times. The CDR3 DNA sequence: TGTGCCAGTACCTTCCCTAGGGCAGGGGGCCTTAATCAGCCCCAGCATTTT. It codes for CASTFPRAGGLNQPQHF. The genes are TRBV19 and TRBJ1-5; TRBD1 matches 8 bases. Trimming cost V 7 bases and J 4 bases; bases outside gene matches: 15. Germline-derived CDR1 and CDR2 are LNHDA and SQIVND (reference sequence). The CDR3 has 17 amino acids.

This chain connects TRBV19 to TRBJ2-5; a possible D gene is TRBD2 (5 bases). V was shortened by 9 bases and J by 2 bases, with 13 bases between the two germline ends. The CDR3 runs 13 residues. Germline V lookup: CDR1 LNHDA, CDR2 SQIVND (reference sequence). CDR3 bases: TGTGCCAGCCAGAGAGGGCGGCAAGAGACCCAGTACTTC. It translates to CASQRGRQETQYF.

In DNA, the CDR3 is TGCGCCAGCAGCCAAGCTTCTAGGTACGATCAGCCCCAGCATTTT. The encoded protein is CASSQASRYDQPQHF. The V gene is TRBV4-1, the J gene TRBJ1-5; D gene unclear. Germline V gene sequence: CDR1 MGHRA, CDR2 YSYEKL. V shed 1 base and J shed 5 bases, with 12 bases lying between them. This CDR3 is 15 amino acids long.

This clone was seen once. The chain couples TRBV10-3 to TRBJ2-5, with TRBD2 as a possible D gene (9 bases). V lost 4 bases and J 2 bases, leaving 20 bases between the germline ends. Per germline, CDR1 ENHRY and CDR2 SYGVKD. This CDR3 has 17 residues. This CDR3 reads CAISAQGASGAQETQYF. As DNA, the CDR3 is TGTGCCATCAGTGCCCAGGGGGCTAGCGGGGCACAAGAGACCCAGTACTTC.

V gene TRBV5-1 combines with J gene TRBJ2-3, with D possibly TRBD2 on 7 matching bases. The CDR3 is 16 amino acids. Germline V CDR1 and CDR2: SGHRS, YFSETQ. V was trimmed by 4 bases and J by 7 bases, leaving 22 bases between them. The CDR3 nucleotides read TGCGCCAGCAGCCCGTCGGGGGGCGCAGTGGCGAATACGCAGTATTTT. Translated, it gives CASSPSGGAVANTQYF.

This chain uses TRBV7-2 with TRBJ2-3; the D is unclear. The CDR3 loop spans 15 amino acids. The germline V and J ends were trimmed by 2 bases and 1 base, with 10 bases remaining between them. Germline assignment: CDR1 SGHTA and CDR2 FQGNSA. DNA of the CDR3: TGTGCCAGCAGCTTATCGGCCCTCCGCACAGATACGCAGTATTTT. Translated, it gives CASSLSALRTDTQYF.

As DNA, the CDR3 is TGCGCCAGCAGCTCGGGGCCGGGGTCCTATAATTCACCCCTCCACTTT. Protein product: CASSSGPGSYNSPLHF. The rearrangement joins TRBV5-1 to TRBJ1-6; D perhaps matches TRBD1 (5 bases). The CDR3 extends over 16 amino acids. Germline V lookup: CDR1 SGHRS, CDR2 YFSETQ. Trimming pared 3 bases from V and 1 base from J, leaving 11 bases between.

V and J are TRBV5-1 and TRBJ2-7; weak D call: TRBD1 (5 bases). This CDR3 is 12 amino acids long. Germline loops: CDR1 SGHRS, CDR2 YFSETQ. Trimming took off 5 bases at V and 3 bases at J, with 9 bases between the two ends. The chain's CDR3 is CASSSQGYEQYF. CDR3 bases: TGCGCCAGCAGTTCCCAGGGCTACGAGCAGTACTTC.

The chain joins TRBV7-2 to TRBJ1-1; D may be TRBD1 (5 bases). Trimming pared 5 bases from V and 1 base from J, leaving 8 bases between. In germline, CDR1 is SGHTA, CDR2 FQGNSA. The CDR3 spans 13 residues. DNA of the CDR3: TGTGCCAGCAGCCGACAGAAGAACACTGAAGCTTTCTTT. This gives the protein CASSRQKNTEAFF.

The J gene is TRBJ1-2, the V gene TRBV27, with D possibly TRBD1 on 6 matching bases. CDR3 length: 14 amino acids. Between the trimmed V and J ends, which lost 4 bases and 0 bases, there was a span of 9 bases. Germline CDR1 reads MNHEY; CDR2 reads SMNVEV (reference sequence). CDR3 sequence: CASSSGDANYGYTF. The CDR3 coding sequence is TGTGCCAGCAGTTCAGGGGATGCTAACTATGGCTACACCTTC.

The V call is TRBV27, the J call TRBJ1-2, with D maybe TRBD1 (5 bases). The CDR3 runs 14 residues. V was cut by 6 bases and J by 0 bases, with 11 bases left in between. CDR1 and CDR2 (germline): MNHEY, SMNVEV (reference sequence). As DNA, the CDR3 is TGTGCCAGCAGACGGGGCTTAGCTAACTATGGCTACACCTTC. Translated: CASRRGLANYGYTF.

This clone was observed a single time. The chain recombines TRBV7-8 with TRBJ2-2; TRBD2 is a possible D gene (5 bases). With 4 bases removed from V and 6 bases from J, the gap between germline ends came to 18 bases. The CDR3 consists of 16 residues. Germline V lookup: CDR1 SGHVS, CDR2 FQNEAQ. The CDR3 sequence is CASSSREGFFPGELFF. CDR3 coding DNA: TGTGCCAGCAGCTCACGTGAGGGTTTTTTCCCCGGGGAGCTGTTTTTT.